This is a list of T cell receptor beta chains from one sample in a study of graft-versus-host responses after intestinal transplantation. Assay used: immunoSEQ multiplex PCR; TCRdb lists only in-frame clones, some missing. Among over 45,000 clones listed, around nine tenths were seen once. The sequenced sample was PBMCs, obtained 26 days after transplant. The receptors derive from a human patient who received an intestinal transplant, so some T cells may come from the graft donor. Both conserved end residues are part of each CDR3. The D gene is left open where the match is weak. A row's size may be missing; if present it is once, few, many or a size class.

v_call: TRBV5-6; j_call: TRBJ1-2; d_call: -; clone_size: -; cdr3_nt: TGTGCCAGCAGCTTGATCTCTAACTATGGCTACACCTTC; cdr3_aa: CASSLISNYGYTF
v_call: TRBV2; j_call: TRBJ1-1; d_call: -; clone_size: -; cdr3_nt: TGTGCCAGCAGTGACGATCAGGGAACTGAAGCTTTCTTT; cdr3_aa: CASSDDQGTEAFF
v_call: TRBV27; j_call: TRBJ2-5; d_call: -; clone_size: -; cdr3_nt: TGTGCCAGCAGTTTATCTCTGGGGCAGCAAGAGACCCAGTACTTC; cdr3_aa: CASSLSLGQQETQYF
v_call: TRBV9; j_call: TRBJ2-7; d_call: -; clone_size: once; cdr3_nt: TGTGCCAGCAGCGTAGTCAGGGATGGCGAGCAGTACTTC; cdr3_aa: CASSVVRDGEQYF
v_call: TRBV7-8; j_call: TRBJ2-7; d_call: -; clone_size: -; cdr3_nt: TGTGCCAGCAGCTTAATCGGGGTTAGCTCCTACGAGCAGTACTTC; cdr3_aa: CASSLIGVSSYEQYF
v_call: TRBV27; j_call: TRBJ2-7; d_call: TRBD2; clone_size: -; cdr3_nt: TGTGCCAGCAGTTTAGGGACTAGCGGGAGGGCCGGGATATTCCCCGAGCAGTACTTC; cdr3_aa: CASSLGTSGRAGIFPEQYF
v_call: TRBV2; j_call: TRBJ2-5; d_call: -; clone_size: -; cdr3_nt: TGTGCCAGCAGCCGTGGGGAGGAGACCCAGTACTTC; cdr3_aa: CASSRGEETQYF
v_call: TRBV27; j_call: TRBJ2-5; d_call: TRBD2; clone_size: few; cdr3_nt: TGTGCCAGCAGTTTGACTAGCGGGGGGCCAGGAGAGACCCAGTACTTC; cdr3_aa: CASSLTSGGPGETQYF
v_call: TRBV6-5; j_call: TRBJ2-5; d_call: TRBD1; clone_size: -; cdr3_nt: TGTGCCGTAGGGACAGGGACTTTCCAAGAGACCCAGTACTTC; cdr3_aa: CAVGTGTFQETQYF
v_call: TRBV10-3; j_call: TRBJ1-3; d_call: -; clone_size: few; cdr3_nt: TGTGCCATCAGTGCTGCGGGCCTGACCTCTGGAAACACCATATATTTT; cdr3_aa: CAISAAGLTSGNTIYF
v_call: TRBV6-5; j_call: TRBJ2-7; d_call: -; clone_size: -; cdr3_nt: TGTGCCAGCAGCTACGAAAAAGGAGGTACCTACGAGCAGTACTTC; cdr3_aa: CASSYEKGGTYEQYF
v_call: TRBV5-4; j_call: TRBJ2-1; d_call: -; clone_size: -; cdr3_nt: TGTGCCAGCAGCTTTGTGGGGGCCGCAGTGGATGAGCAGTTCTTC; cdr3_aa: CASSFVGAAVDEQFF
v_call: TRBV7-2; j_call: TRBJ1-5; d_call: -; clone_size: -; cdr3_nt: TGTGCCAGCAGCCTGGACATGGGCCTCAATCAGCCCCAGCATTTT; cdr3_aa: CASSLDMGLNQPQHF
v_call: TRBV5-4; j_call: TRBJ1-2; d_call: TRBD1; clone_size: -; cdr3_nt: TGTGCCAGCAGTTACCAGACAGGGAACTATGGCTACACCTTC; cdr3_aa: CASSYQTGNYGYTF
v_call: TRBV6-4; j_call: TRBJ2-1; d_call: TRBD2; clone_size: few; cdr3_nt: TGTGCCAGCAGTGCAGCGGGAGCCAATGAGCAGTTCTTC; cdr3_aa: CASSAAGANEQFF
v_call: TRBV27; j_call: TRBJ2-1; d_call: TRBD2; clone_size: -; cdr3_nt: TGTGCCAGCAGTTTATACTGGGGGGGCTCCTACAATGAGCAGTTCTTC; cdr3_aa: CASSLYWGGSYNEQFF
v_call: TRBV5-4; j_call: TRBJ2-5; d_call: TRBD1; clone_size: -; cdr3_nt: TGTGCCAGCAGCTTGGACAGGGGGGAAGAGACCCAGTACTTC; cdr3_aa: CASSLDRGEETQYF
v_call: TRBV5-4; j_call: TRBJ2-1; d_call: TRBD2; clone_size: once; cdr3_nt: TGTGCCAGCAGCCCCGGGACTAGCGGGAGTAGTGGTAACGATGAGCAGTTCTTC; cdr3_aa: CASSPGTSGSSGNDEQFF
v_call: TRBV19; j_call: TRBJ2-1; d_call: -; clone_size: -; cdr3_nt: TGTGCCAGTAGTATACAGGGCGGCTACAATGAGCAGTTCTTC; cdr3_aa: CASSIQGGYNEQFF
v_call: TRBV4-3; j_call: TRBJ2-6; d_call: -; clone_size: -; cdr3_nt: TGCGCCAGCAGCCAAGATGGGGCCATCTCTGGGGCCAACGTCCTGACTTTC; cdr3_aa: CASSQDGAISGANVLTF
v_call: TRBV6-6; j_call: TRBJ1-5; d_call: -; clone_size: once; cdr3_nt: TGTGCCAGCATGGAGTTGGCAGGGCATCAGCCCCAGCATTTT; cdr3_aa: CASMELAGHQPQHF
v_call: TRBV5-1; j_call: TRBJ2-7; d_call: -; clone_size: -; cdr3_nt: TGCGCCAGCAGCTTACTCGGTCACGAGCAGTACTTC; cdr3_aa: CASSLLGHEQYF
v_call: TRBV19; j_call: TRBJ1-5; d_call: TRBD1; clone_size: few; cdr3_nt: TGTGCCAGTAGTGCGGAACAGGGGGCCGACAATCAGCCCCAGCATTTT; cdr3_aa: CASSAEQGADNQPQHF
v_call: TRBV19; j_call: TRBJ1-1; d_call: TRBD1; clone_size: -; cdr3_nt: TGTGCCAGTAGTATAGAAACAGGGGGTTGGACTGAAGCTTTCTTT; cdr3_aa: CASSIETGGWTEAFF
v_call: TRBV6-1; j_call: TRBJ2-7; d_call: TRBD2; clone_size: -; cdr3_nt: TGTGCCAGCACTAACAGCGGGAGCGCCTACGAGCAGTACTTC; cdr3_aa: CASTNSGSAYEQYF
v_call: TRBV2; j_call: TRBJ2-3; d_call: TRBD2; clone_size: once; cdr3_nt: TGTGCCAGCGCCCCCGAGCTAGCGGAACACACAGATACGCAGTATTTT; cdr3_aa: CASAPELAEHTDTQYF
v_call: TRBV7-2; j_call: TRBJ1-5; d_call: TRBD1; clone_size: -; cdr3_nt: TGTGCCAGCAGCCCACGACAGGGGCGAGTCAATCAGCCCCAGCATTTT; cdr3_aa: CASSPRQGRVNQPQHF
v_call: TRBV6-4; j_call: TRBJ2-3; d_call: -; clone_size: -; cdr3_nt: TGTGCCAGCAGTGACGGCGGGGATGGGACAGATACGCAGTATTTT; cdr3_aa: CASSDGGDGTDTQYF
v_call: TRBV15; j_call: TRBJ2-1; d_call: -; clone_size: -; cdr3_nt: TGTGCCACCAGCAGAGGACGGCAGGGGAGTAAGTATGAGCAGTTCTTC; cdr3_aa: CATSRGRQGSKYEQFF
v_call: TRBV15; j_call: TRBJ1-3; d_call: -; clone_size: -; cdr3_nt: TGTGCCACCAGCAGAGATCGGGGGTTAAGTGGAAACACCATATATTTT; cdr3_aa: CATSRDRGLSGNTIYF
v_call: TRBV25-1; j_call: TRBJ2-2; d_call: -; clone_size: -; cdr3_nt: TGTGCCAGCAGTGAATATCGCCCAGGTCCCACCGGGGAGCTGTTTTTT; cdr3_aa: CASSEYRPGPTGELFF
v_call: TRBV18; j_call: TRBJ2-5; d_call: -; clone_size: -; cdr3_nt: TGTGCCAGCTCGGTGGGACTCCAAGAGACCCAGTACTTC; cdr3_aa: CASSVGLQETQYF
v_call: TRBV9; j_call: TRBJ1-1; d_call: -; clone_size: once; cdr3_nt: TGTGCCAGCAGCGTAGGTGGGCAGGCCATGAACACTGAAGCTTTCTTT; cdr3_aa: CASSVGGQAMNTEAFF
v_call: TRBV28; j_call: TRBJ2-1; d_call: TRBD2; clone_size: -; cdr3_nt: TGTGCCAGCAGTGGCGAGCTAGCGGGGGGGACTTATGAGCAGTTCTTC; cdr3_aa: CASSGELAGGTYEQFF
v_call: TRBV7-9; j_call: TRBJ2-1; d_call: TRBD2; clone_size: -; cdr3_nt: TGTGCCAGCAGCTGGATAGCGGGGGGGAACAATGAGCAGTTCTTC; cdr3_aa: CASSWIAGGNNEQFF
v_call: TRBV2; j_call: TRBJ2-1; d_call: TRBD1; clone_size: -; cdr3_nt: TGTGCCAGCAGTGGCGTTCTTAGAACCGGGACAGACTACAATGAGCAGTTCTTC; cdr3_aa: CASSGVLRTGTDYNEQFF
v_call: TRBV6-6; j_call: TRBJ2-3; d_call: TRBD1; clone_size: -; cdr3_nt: TGTGCCAGCAGGGACGGACAGGGGGCGACAGATACGCAGTATTTT; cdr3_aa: CASRDGQGATDTQYF